These 32 T cell receptor beta chains originate from one sample sequenced in a study of T cells in Graves' hyperthyroidism and ophthalmopathy. What was amplified from RNA transcripts were TCR beta CDR3 regions. In the first-round RT-PCR of the TCR CDR3, the HTBI primer set was used. MiXCR, run by TCRdb on the multiplex PCR reads, gives a single entry per CDR3 protein. The sample lists under 750,000 distinct CDR3 sequences, around a sixth occurring once. Sequencing was performed on blood. The source is a woman in her forties or fifties with Graves' hyperthyroidism that later progressed to Graves' ophthalmopathy.

This chain links TRBV18 with TRBJ2-3, with a weak D call TRBD1 (5 bases). Germline CDR1 and CDR2: KGHSH and LQKENI. The germline V and J ends were trimmed by 3 bases and 0 bases, with 13 bases remaining between them. The CDR3 is 16 residues long. The CDR3 spells CASSPTGETSTDTQYF. DNA for the CDR3: TGTGCCAGCTCACCCACAGGAGAAACTAGCACAGATACGCAGTATTTT.

CDR3 nucleotides: TGTGCCAGCAGCTTATACAGAATTCTCTCTGGAAACACCATATATTTT. Translation gives CASSLYRILSGNTIYF. This rearrangement joins TRBV7-2 to TRBJ1-3, with D uncertain. The CDR3 spans 16 residues. In germline, CDR1 is SGHTA, CDR2 FQGNSA. Trimming removed 2 bases from V and 0 bases from J, with 11 bases in between.

The V call is TRBV27, the J call TRBJ1-2; 9 bases line up with TRBD1. Germline lookup yields CDR1 MNHEY and CDR2 SMNVEV (reference sequence). The CDR3 is 16 amino acids. V dropped 6 bases and J dropped 0; count of bases not matched to a gene: 8. CDR3 sequence: CASRQTGGLANYGYTF. DNA for the CDR3: TGTGCCAGCAGGCAGACAGGGGGATTAGCTAACTATGGCTACACCTTC.

The chain links TRBV7-9 to TRBJ2-7; TRBD2 might be the D (7 bases). Germline V gene sequence: CDR1 SEHNR, CDR2 FQNEAQ (reference sequence). V lost 2 bases and J lost 5, with 16 bases in between. This CDR3 is built from 15 residues. The CDR3 is CASSLQRGGGHEQYF. CDR3 bases: TGTGCCAGCAGCTTACAGAGAGGGGGGGGCCACGAGCAGTACTTC.

This clonotype came up a few times. This rearrangement joins TRBV6-1 to TRBJ1-2; 7 positions match TRBD1. The CDR3 has 13 residues. The junction had 5 bases not matched to a gene; V was cut back by 5 bases and J by 5 bases. In germline, CDR1 is MNHNS, CDR2 SASEGT. The CDR3 region is CASSTGTEYGYTF. CDR3 coding DNA: TGTGCCAGCAGTACCGGGACAGAGTATGGCTACACCTTC.

This clonotype was counted ten times or more. The rearrangement links TRBV13 to TRBJ1-5, with 10 positions matching TRBD1. This CDR3 is 16 amino acids long. The V segment lost 5 bases and the J segment 6 bases; nucleotides outside the gene matches: 10. Germline V gene data show CDR1 as PRHDT and CDR2 as FYEKMQ (reference sequence). Here the CDR3 DNA reads TGTGCCAGCAGCATAGACCGGGACAGGGGAAGTCAGCCCCAGCATTTT. Its translation: CASSIDRDRGSQPQHF.

This clonotype was observed many times. This chain links TRBV12-3 or TRBV12-4 with TRBJ2-5, with 9 bases aligning to TRBD2. V dropped 2 bases and J dropped 5; count of bases not matched to a gene: 6. CDR3 length equals 15 residues. The CDR3 sequence: CASSLIAGDGETQYF. CDR3 DNA: TGTGCCAGCAGTTTAATAGCGGGGGACGGTGAGACCCAGTACTTC.

The rearrangement links TRBV6-1 to TRBJ1-3; the D gene is possibly TRBD1 (5 bases). The germline V and J ends were trimmed by 6 bases and 5 bases, with 14 bases remaining between them. This CDR3 comprises 14 residues. Germline CDR1 reads MNHNS; CDR2 reads SASEGT. Here the CDR3 reads CASSAGTYRNTIYF. The CDR3 nucleotides are TGTGCCAGCAGCGCCGGGACCTACAGAAACACCATATATTTT.

This clonotype has just a few counts. V and J are TRBV27 and TRBJ2-1; D ambiguous. The CDR3 has 14 residues. Trimming left V 7 bases short and J 0 bases short, with 10 bases between. Germline-derived CDR1 and CDR2 are MNHEY and SMNVEV (reference sequence). CDR3 sequence reads: CASIEHNSYNEQFF. CDR3 nucleotide sequence: TGTGCCAGCATCGAACATAACTCCTACAATGAGCAGTTCTTC.

The chain uses TRBV9 and TRBJ2-2; possible D gene TRBD1, 6 bases. This CDR3 has 17 residues. Deletions cut 1 base from V and 0 bases from J, with 13 bases between. Per the germline V gene, CDR1 is SGDLS and CDR2 is YYNGEE. Here the CDR3 DNA reads TGTGCCAGCAGCGTAAATCGCGAGGGGGCGAACACCGGGGAGCTGTTTTTT. Translation gives CASSVNREGANTGELFF. Together with reference TRBV9 and TRBJ2-2, the CDR3 gives the full variable domain: DSGVTQTPKHLITATGQRVTLRCSPRSGDLSVYWYQQSLDQGLQFLIQYYNGEERAKGNILERFSAQQFPDLHSELNLSSLELGDSALYFCASSVNREGANTGELFFGEGSRLTVL.

This chain uses TRBV5-6 with TRBJ1-4; tentative D call: TRBD1 (5 bases). CDR1 is SGHDT and CDR2 is YYEEEE in the germline V gene. CDR3 length equals 18 residues. Trimming pared 0 bases from V and 3 bases from J, leaving 18 bases between. CDR3 protein: CASSLESRWGRANEKLFF. CDR3 coding DNA: TGTGCCAGCAGCTTGGAGTCACGGTGGGGCAGGGCTAATGAAAAACTGTTTTTT. The full variable domain, completed using reference TRBV5-6 and TRBJ1-4, is DAGVTQSPTHLIKTRGQQVTLRCSPKSGHDTVSWYQQALGQGPQFIFQYYEEEERQRGNFPDRFSGHQFPNYSSELNVNALLLGDSALYLCASSLESRWGRANEKLFFGSGTQLSVL.

This clonotype was seen ten or more times. The rearrangement joins TRBV7-6 to TRBJ2-5; 8 positions agree with TRBD1. V lost 5 bases and J lost 1; bases outside the gene matches: 9. The CDR3 consists of 16 residues. From germline, CDR1 is SGHVS and CDR2 FNYEAQ. CDR3: CASSAPGTGPQETQYF. The CDR3, as DNA: TGTGCCAGCAGCGCCCCCGGGACAGGACCCCAAGAGACCCAGTACTTC.

This rearrangement joins TRBV15 to TRBJ1-2, with D perhaps matching TRBD1 (6 bases). The CDR3 loop spans 15 amino acids. CDR1 and CDR2 (germline): LNHNV, YYDKDF (reference sequence). V was trimmed by 2 bases and J by 3 bases, leaving 13 bases between them. The chain's CDR3 is CATSRSGQPHYGYTF. The CDR3 DNA follows: TGTGCCACCAGCAGATCTGGACAGCCGCACTATGGCTACACCTTC.

This clonotype came up many times. The J gene is TRBJ2-7, the V gene TRBV11-2, with TRBD2 as a possible D gene (6 bases). The CDR3 spans 16 residues. Germline CDR1 and CDR2: SGHAT and FQNNGV. Trimming removed 1 base at V and 7 bases at J, with 20 bases between. The CDR3 region is CASSLVGGPPVVEQYF. CDR3 in DNA: TGTGCCAGCAGCTTAGTGGGAGGACCGCCGGTTGTGGAGCAGTACTTC.

At least ten counts were recorded for this clonotype. The V call is TRBV3-1, the J call TRBJ1-5; the D is unclear. CDR1 is LGHDT and CDR2 is YNNKEL in the germline V gene (reference sequence). The ends were cut back, 5 bases at V and 7 bases at J, with 18 bases in the middle. The CDR3 sequence is 15 residues long. CDR3 sequence (DNA): TGTGCCAGCAGCTACCGCGACGAGGGTGGACAGCCCCAGCATTTT. Amino acid sequence: CASSYRDEGGQPQHF.

The chain couples TRBV3-1 to TRBJ1-4; D not resolved. CDR1 and CDR2 from the germline V gene are LGHDT and YNNKEL (reference sequence). V shed 1 base and J shed 0 bases, with 9 bases lying between them. This CDR3 region has 16 residues. The CDR3 region is CASSQGLRTTNEKLFF. The CDR3 DNA is TGTGCCAGCAGCCAAGGGTTGCGGACAACTAATGAAAAACTGTTTTTT.

The gene calls are TRBV5-4 and TRBJ1-2; D perhaps matches TRBD1 (6 bases). CDR3 length equals 13 residues. In germline, CDR1 is SGHNT, CDR2 YYREEE (reference sequence). V was cut by 7 bases and J by 3 bases, with 13 bases left in between. CDR3 DNA: TGTGCCAGCCTTGGGGGCGGGGACTATGGCTACACCTTC. Its protein is CASLGGGDYGYTF.

The J gene is TRBJ1-2, the V gene TRBV27, with a tentative D call TRBD1 (6 bases). This CDR3 comprises 15 residues. Trimming left V 4 bases short and J 4 bases short, with 16 bases between. Germline V gene sequence: CDR1 MNHEY, CDR2 SMNVEV (reference sequence). In DNA form, the CDR3 reads TGTGCCAGCAGTTGGGGGACGGGGGCTGTCTATGGCTACACCTTC. Translated: CASSWGTGAVYGYTF.

This clonotype was detected ten times or more. V gene TRBV24-1 combines with J gene TRBJ2-2, with 8 bases lining up with TRBD1. The CDR3 consists of 17 residues. CDR1 is KGHDR, CDR2 SFDVKD, per germline. Trimming cost V 2 bases and J 4 bases; bases outside gene matches: 8. The DNA of the CDR3 is TGTGCCACCAGTGATTCGTCGACAGGGGCGTTCACCGGGGAGCTGTTTTTT. This sequence encodes CATSDSSTGAFTGELFF.

Many counts were recorded for this clonotype. V gene TRBV10-1 combines with J gene TRBJ2-5; 9 nucleotides align to TRBD1. The V and J ends lost 0 bases and 7 bases, in that order; junction bases with no gene match: 9. Looked up from germline, CDR1 is WNHNN and CDR2 is SYGVQD (reference sequence). The CDR3 is made up of 16 amino acids. The CDR3 loop reads CASSESRRQGDMTQYF. DNA of the CDR3: TGCGCCAGCAGTGAGTCGCGGAGACAGGGGGACATGACCCAGTACTTC.

This clonotype occurred many times. The chain has TRBV7-2 and TRBJ1-5; weak D call: TRBD1 (5 bases). V was shortened by 1 base and J by 6 bases, with 13 bases between the two germline ends. The V gene's germline CDR1 is SGHTA and CDR2 FQGNSA. This CDR3 contains 15 residues. The CDR3 spells CASSLDGRVGQPQHF. The CDR3 nucleotides read TGTGCCAGCAGCTTAGACGGCAGGGTGGGTCAGCCCCAGCATTTT. Combining the CDR3 with reference TRBV7-2 and TRBJ1-5 gives the whole variable domain GAGVSQSPSNKVTEKGKDVELRCDPISGHTALYWYRQSLGQGLEFLIYFQGNSAPDKSGLPSDRFSAERTGGSVSTLTIQRTQQEDSAVYLCASSLDGRVGQPQHFGDGTRLSIL.

The rearrangement uses TRBV3-1 and TRBJ2-4, with TRBD2 matching 14 bases. J gave up 0 bases and V 5 bases, and 6 bases lay outside the gene matches. The CDR3 totals 18 residues. The germline gives CDR1 LGHDT, CDR2 YNNKEL (reference sequence). CDR3 residues: CASSIGTSGGLAKNIQYF. CDR3 nucleotides: TGTGCCAGCAGCATTGGGACTAGCGGGGGCCTAGCCAAAAACATTCAGTACTTC.

This clonotype was seen a handful of times. The rearrangement joins TRBV15 to TRBJ2-5; D perhaps matches TRBD2 (7 bases). V was cut by 8 bases and J by 4 bases, with 17 bases left in between. The CDR3 sequence is 14 residues long. Germline values: CDR1 LNHNV, CDR2 YYDKDF (reference sequence). CDR3 amino acids: CATDPGGRGETQYF. CDR3 nucleotide sequence: TGTGCCACCGACCCCGGGGGGCGCGGAGAGACCCAGTACTTC. The full variable domain, completed using reference TRBV15 and TRBJ2-5, is DAMVIQNPRYQVTQFGKPVTLSCSQTLNHNVMYWYQQKSSQAPKLLFHYYDKDFNNEADTPDNFQSRRPNTSFCFLDIRSPGLGDTAMYLCATDPGGRGETQYFGPGTRLLVL.

This clonotype was recorded at least ten times. The chain recombines TRBV2 with TRBJ1-6; 8 positions match TRBD1. The CDR3 runs 15 residues. The ends lost 2 bases at V and 9 bases at J; junction bases unmatched: 6. Germline loops: CDR1 SNHLY, CDR2 FYNNEI. The DNA of the CDR3 is TGTGCCAGCAGTGAATTAGCACAGGGGGGTTCACCCCTCCACTTT. It yields the protein CASSELAQGGSPLHF. Supplemented by reference TRBV2 and TRBJ1-6, the full variable domain reads EPEVTQTPSHQVTQMGQEVILRCVPISNHLYFYWYRQILGQKVEFLVSFYNNEISEKSEIFDDQFSVERPDGSNFTLKIRSTKLEDSAMYFCASSELAQGGSPLHFGNGTRLTVT.

The rearrangement joins TRBV18 to TRBJ1-6, with D unclear. Trimming removed 1 base from V and 7 bases from J, with 14 bases in between. Per the germline V gene, CDR1 is KGHSH and CDR2 is LQKENI. CDR3 size: 16 residues. In DNA form, the CDR3 reads TGTGCCAGCTCACCACGTCCAGGCTCCCTGAATTCACCCCTCCACTTT. Protein product: CASSPRPGSLNSPLHF. The full variable domain, rest sourced from reference TRBV18 and TRBJ1-6, is NAGVMQNPRHLVRRRGQEARLRCSPMKGHSHVYWYRQLPEEGLKFMVYLQKENIIDESGMPKERFSAEFPKEGPSILRIQQVVRGDSAAYFCASSPRPGSLNSPLHFGNGTRLTVT.

The chain carries TRBV3-1 and TRBJ2-5, with D possibly being TRBD1 (6 bases). The CDR3 has 17 amino acids. The germline gives CDR1 LGHDT, CDR2 YNNKEL (reference sequence). V was cut by 0 bases and J by 5 bases, with 19 bases left in between. CDR3 coding DNA: TGTGCCAGCAGCCAAGATATACAGGGTGAATCGTTGGAGACCCAGTACTTC. As protein: CASSQDIQGESLETQYF.

This clonotype was seen at least ten times. The chain links TRBV13 to TRBJ1-1, with TRBD1 as a possible D gene (6 bases). Germline V gene sequence: CDR1 PRHDT, CDR2 FYEKMQ (reference sequence). The CDR3 has 15 residues. The V and J ends lost 4 bases and 1 base respectively, with 13 bases between them. The CDR3 DNA reads TGTGCCAGCAGCTCCAGGGGCGGGGGGAACACTGAAGCTTTCTTT. As protein: CASSSRGGGNTEAFF.

This clonotype was found a few times. The chain employs TRBV18 and TRBJ1-5; D might be TRBD1 (5 bases). Trimming stripped 4 bases from V and 9 bases from J, with 19 bases between. In germline, CDR1 is KGHSH, CDR2 LQKENI. The CDR3 consists of 15 residues. The CDR3 nucleotides read TGTGCCAGCTCACTGGCCGCTCAGGGTGGATCGCCCCAGCATTTT. It encodes CASSLAAQGGSPQHF.

The rearrangement links TRBV19 to TRBJ2-2; D is possibly TRBD1 or TRBD2 (6 bases each). The CDR3 consists of 13 residues. Trimming shortened V by 3 bases and J by 6 bases, and 8 bases separated the two germline ends. Per germline, CDR1 LNHDA and CDR2 SQIVND (reference sequence). The CDR3 nucleotides are TGTGCCAGTAGTATTGGGGGGCCCGGGGAGCTGTTTTTT. Translating gives CASSIGGPGELFF. Full variable domain (outside the CDR3, taken from reference TRBV19 and TRBJ2-2): DGGITQSPKYLFRKEGQNVTLSCEQNLNHDAMYWYRQDPGQGLRLIYYSQIVNDFQKGDIAEGYSVSREKKESFPLTVTSAQKNPTAFYLCASSIGGPGELFFGEGSRLTVL.

This clonotype has at least ten counts. This chain links TRBV5-6 with TRBJ2-3, with 10 bases that match TRBD1. V lost 4 bases and J lost 6; bases outside the gene matches: 14. CDR3 length: 17 residues. Germline CDR1 and CDR2: SGHDT and YYEEEE. The DNA for the CDR3 is TGTGCCAGCAGCCCCGGGACAGGGGCCAGGTTTAGTGATACGCAGTATTTT. It codes for CASSPGTGARFSDTQYF.

J is TRBJ1-2 and V is TRBV7-8, with a possible D match to TRBD1 (6 bases). V lost 4 bases to trimming and J lost 4 bases, with 16 bases between them. Germline V gene data show CDR1 as SGHVS and CDR2 as FQNEAQ. This CDR3 has 15 amino acids. CDR3 sequence (DNA): TGTGCCAGCAGCTCTCTTGTGGGGGCCAGCTATGGCTACACCTTC. Protein: CASSSLVGASYGYTF.

Only one count was recorded for this clonotype. The chain joins TRBV10-3 to TRBJ1-2; tentatively, D is TRBD1 (6 bases). Germline assignment: CDR1 ENHRY and CDR2 SYGVKD. Trimming took off 10 bases at V and 2 bases at J, with 23 bases between the two ends. CDR3 length: 16 residues. CDR3 nucleotide sequence: TGTGCCACCACTGGCACAGGGTGGGGAAAAAACTATGGCTACACCTTC. Its protein is CATTGTGWGKNYGYTF.